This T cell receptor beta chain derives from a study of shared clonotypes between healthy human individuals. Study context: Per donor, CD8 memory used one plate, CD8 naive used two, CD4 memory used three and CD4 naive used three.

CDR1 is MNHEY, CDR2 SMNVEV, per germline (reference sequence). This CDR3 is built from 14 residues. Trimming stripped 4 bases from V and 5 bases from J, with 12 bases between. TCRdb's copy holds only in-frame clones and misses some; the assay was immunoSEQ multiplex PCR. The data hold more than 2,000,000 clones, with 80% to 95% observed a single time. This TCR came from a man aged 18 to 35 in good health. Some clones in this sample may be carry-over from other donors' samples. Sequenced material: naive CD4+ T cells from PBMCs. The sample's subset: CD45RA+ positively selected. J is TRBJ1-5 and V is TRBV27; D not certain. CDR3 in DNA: TGTGCCAGCAGTTCCCCCTCATCGGATCAGCCCCAGCATTTT. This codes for CASSSPSSDQPQHF.